This record looks at one TCR beta chain sequence and its context. A read error may produce the germline difference seen at one junction end. The CDR3 extends over 14 amino acids. Per germline, CDR1 SQVTM and CDR2 ANQGSEA. These data are taken from a study of blood T cell repertoires in COVID-19. Study at large: Acute-phase and convalescent COVID-19 samples originated in the United States, Italy and Spain.

Assay used: immunoSEQ multiplex PCR; TCRdb lists only in-frame clones, some missing. The profile shows more than 200,000 clones, around 82% of them singletons. What was sequenced was peripheral blood. The TCR originated in a woman of 80 years or more with active or convalescent COVID-19. The gene calls are TRBV29-1 and TRBJ2-7; 9 bases match TRBD2. CDR3 in DNA: TGCAGCGTCGAAGTCGCGGGGGGGCCTGACGAGCAGTACTTC. It translates to CSVEVAGGPDEQYF.